The 19 T cell receptor beta chains given below trace back to one sample, sequenced in a study of T cell changes during pregnancy in multiple sclerosis (dated by TCRdb to the late 2010s). Receptor amplification or capture employed the immunoSEQ multiplex PCR assay. TCRdb obtained this table from immuneACCESS and retained in-frame rearrangements with V and J assigned. These tables miss some clones; where compared with another copy, unresolved V genes account for less than half of the shortfall, and the remainder is unexplained. Here the sample has approximately 100,000 clones; around 93% occur a single time. Jointly, the top ten make up approximately 0.97% of the sample. The specimen comprised peripheral blood, sampled before pregnancy. The receptors were sampled from a female donor with multiple sclerosis, enrolled in a pregnancy study.

This chain uses TRBV19 with TRBJ2-5; 11 bases line up with TRBD1. CDR1 is LNHDA, CDR2 SQIVND, per germline (reference sequence). The V and J ends lost 3 bases and 3 bases, in that order; junction bases with no gene match: 9. The CDR3 runs 17 residues. CDR3 region: CASSIPVGTGGEETQYF. The CDR3, as DNA: TGTGCCAGTAGTATTCCGGTTGGGACAGGGGGGGAAGAGACCCAGTACTTC.

The chain couples TRBV28 to TRBJ1-2; the match to TRBD1 covers 9 bases. After removal of 2 bases from V and 7 bases from J, the junction contained 8 bases not matched to a gene. Germline V gene sequence: CDR1 MDHEN, CDR2 SYDVKM. The CDR3 has 15 amino acids. The CDR3 nucleotides read TGTGCCAGCAGTTTAAGTGGGACAGGGATTAGTGGCTACACCTTC. Protein: CASSLSGTGISGYTF.

This sequence joins TRBV4-2 and TRBJ2-2, with TRBD2 identical over 8 bases. Trimming cost V 3 bases and J 3 bases; bases outside gene matches: 6. CDR1 LGHNA and CDR2 YNFKEQ come from the germline V gene. The CDR3 loop spans 16 amino acids. The CDR3 bases are TGTGCCAGCAGCCAGGGGGCGGGAGGCGACACCGGGGAGCTGTTTTTT. It translates to CASSQGAGGDTGELFF.

The chain joins TRBV2 to TRBJ2-1; D perhaps matches TRBD2 (5 bases). Germline V gene lookup returns CDR1 SNHLY and CDR2 FYNNEI. The CDR3 consists of 14 residues. Deletions cut 6 bases from V and 2 bases from J, with 11 bases between. Here the CDR3 DNA reads TGTGCCAGCAGGATAGACGGGACCTACAATGAGCAGTTCTTC. Protein: CASRIDGTYNEQFF.

The rearrangement joins TRBV5-8 to TRBJ1-2, with a tentative D call TRBD1 (6 bases). CDR1 is SGHTS, CDR2 YDEGEE, per germline. The CDR3 length is 15 residues. Trimming left V 4 bases short and J 2 bases short, with 15 bases between. CDR3: CASSLNPQGNYGYTF. CDR3 sequence (DNA): TGTGCCAGCAGCCTTAACCCACAGGGAAACTATGGCTACACCTTC.

The V and J genes are TRBV11-3 and TRBJ2-2; 7 bases line up with TRBD1. The CDR3 totals 16 residues. V gave up 3 bases and J gave up 4 bases; unmatched junction bases: 8. Germline lookup yields CDR1 SGHNT and CDR2 YENEEA. This CDR3 reads CASSLNRGRITGELFF. The CDR3 DNA follows: TGTGCCAGCAGCTTGAATAGGGGGCGGATCACCGGGGAGCTGTTTTTT.

V and J are TRBV4-2 and TRBJ1-5, with 7 positions matching TRBD1. The CDR3 length is 16 residues. V lost 3 bases, J lost 0 bases, and 5 bases stayed unmatched. Germline V gene lookup returns CDR1 LGHNA and CDR2 YNFKEQ. Here the CDR3 reads CASSHEDRYSNQPQHF. In DNA form, the CDR3 reads TGTGCCAGCAGCCATGAGGACAGGTATAGCAATCAGCCCCAGCATTTT.

V gene TRBV19 combines with J gene TRBJ1-5; 11 bases are a match to TRBD1. CDR3 size: 16 residues. The germline V gene has CDR1 LNHDA and CDR2 SQIVND (reference sequence). J lost 5 bases, V lost 6 bases, and 9 bases had no gene match. The CDR3 DNA follows: TGTGCCAGTAGCCCTACGGGACAGGGGGGTCATCAGCCCCAGCATTTT. Protein sequence: CASSPTGQGGHQPQHF.

This rearrangement joins TRBV27 to TRBJ2-7; 12 bases map to TRBD1. The ends lost 4 bases at V and 3 bases at J; junction bases unmatched: 4. CDR3 length equals 15 residues. Germline CDR1 MNHEY, CDR2 SMNVEV (reference sequence). This CDR3 is CASSSRDRGLYEQYF. The CDR3 nucleotides are TGTGCCAGCAGTTCCCGGGACAGGGGGCTCTACGAGCAGTACTTC.

The chain carries TRBV29-1 and TRBJ2-7; perhaps TRBD1 as D (5 bases). V gave up 5 bases and J gave up 3 bases, with 11 bases separating them. Germline assignment: CDR1 SQVTM and CDR2 ANQGSEA. This CDR3 has 12 amino acids. The CDR3: CSVTGPGYEQYF. CDR3 in DNA: TGCAGCGTTACAGGTCCGGGCTACGAGCAGTACTTC.

The chain carries TRBV15 and TRBJ1-3; the D is unclear. This CDR3 comprises 16 residues. Per germline, CDR1 LNHNV and CDR2 YYDKDF (reference sequence). V was clipped by 4 bases and J by 1 base, with 14 bases between them. The CDR3 loop reads CATSTVLGVSGNTIYF. The CDR3 coding sequence is TGTGCCACCAGCACTGTCCTAGGAGTTTCTGGAAACACCATATATTTT.

The J gene is TRBJ2-7, the V gene TRBV4-2, with 7 bases aligning to TRBD1. The length of the CDR3 is 14 residues. The V segment lost 4 bases and the J segment 5 bases; nucleotides outside the gene matches: 8. Germline V CDR1 and CDR2: LGHNA, YNFKEQ. The CDR3 bases are TGTGCCAGCAGCCGAGGAGGTGGGACAGACGAGCAGTACTTC. It specifies CASSRGGGTDEQYF.

The rearrangement joins TRBV7-8 to TRBJ1-3; maybe TRBD1 (5 bases). Germline V gene sequence: CDR1 SGHVS, CDR2 FQNEAQ. This CDR3 contains 17 residues. The germline V and J ends were trimmed by 5 bases and 5 bases, with 22 bases remaining between them. This CDR3 is CASSPFQGQISRNTIYF. The CDR3 nucleotides are TGTGCCAGCAGCCCCTTCCAGGGCCAGATATCCAGAAACACCATATATTTT.

This rearrangement joins TRBV5-5 to TRBJ2-7, with 10 bases that match TRBD1. The CDR3 covers 15 residues. The V gene end was trimmed by 3 bases and the J gene end by 4 bases; junction bases not matched to a gene: 7. CDR1 SGHKS and CDR2 YYEKEE come from the germline V gene (reference sequence). The CDR3 region is CASSSGRTGGYEQYF. The CDR3 DNA follows: TGTGCCAGCAGCTCTGGCCGGACAGGGGGATACGAGCAGTACTTC.

The chain employs TRBV19 and TRBJ1-3; D is possibly TRBD1 (5 bases). The CDR3 totals 15 residues. Trimming took 5 bases from V and 4 from J, leaving 15 bases between them. CDR1 and CDR2 (germline): LNHDA, SQIVND (reference sequence). This CDR3 is CASSLGPLLGNTIYF. Here the CDR3 DNA reads TGTGCCAGTAGTTTGGGGCCCTTACTCGGAAACACCATATATTTT.

The V gene is TRBV4-3, the J gene TRBJ2-3, with 7 bases identical to TRBD1. The CDR3 is 14 amino acids. The J segment lost 5 bases and the V segment lost 1 base, leaving 3 bases of the junction unmatched. Germline V gene lookup returns CDR1 LGHNA and CDR2 YSLEER. The CDR3 sequence: CASSQGQGGDTQYF. The CDR3, as DNA: TGCGCCAGCAGCCAAGGACAGGGCGGAGATACGCAGTATTTT.

The chain joins TRBV18 to TRBJ2-2; weak D call: TRBD1 (6 bases). CDR3 size: 14 residues. Trimming pared 3 bases from V and 7 bases from J, leaving 12 bases between. In germline, CDR1 is KGHSH, CDR2 LQKENI. CDR3 protein: CASSPSGAGGELFF. The CDR3 nucleotides read TGTGCCAGCTCACCCTCAGGGGCTGGCGGGGAGCTGTTTTTT.

This clone was seen a single time. The chain joins TRBV30 to TRBJ2-1, with 8 bases identical to TRBD2. Trimming removed 3 bases from V and 7 bases from J; junction bases left unmatched: 8. Germline CDR1 reads GTSNPN; CDR2 reads SVGIG (reference sequence). The CDR3 contains 14 residues. The CDR3 nucleotides read TGTGCCTGGAGGCGAACGGGAGGGGGTAATGAGCAGTTCTTC. Amino acids: CAWRRTGGGNEQFF.

This chain connects TRBV7-2 to TRBJ2-1, with 11 bases lining up with TRBD2. V shed 2 bases, J shed 4 bases, and the junction held 4 bases outside the gene matches. The CDR3 is 16 residues long. Germline-derived CDR1 and CDR2 are SGHTA and FQGNSA. CDR3 in DNA: TGTGCCAGCAGCTTAAGGATAGCGGGAGGGTACAATGAGCAGTTCTTC. Translated, it gives CASSLRIAGGYNEQFF.